The next 9 T cell receptor beta chains were all read from a single sample in a study of cytomegalovirus exposure and HLA in healthy donors. Profiled with immunoSEQ multiplex PCR; TCRdb holds only in-frame clones, not every one. The sample holds tens of thousands of clones; less than 95% are singletons and the top ten take 1.5% to 2%. The sample taken for sequencing was PBMCs. These receptors were taken from a woman between 18 and 29 years old in good health and CMV-seropositive.

The chain employs TRBV9 and TRBJ2-1; 8 bases match TRBD2. There are 16 residues in the CDR3. Looked up from germline, CDR1 is SGDLS and CDR2 is YYNGEE. Trimming at V came to 2 bases and at J to 4 bases, leaving 8 bases not matched to a gene. The chain's CDR3 is CASSVGSSGPYNEQFF. CDR3 in DNA: TGTGCCAGCAGCGTTGGGTCTAGCGGGCCGTACAATGAGCAGTTCTTC.

V is TRBV7-2 and J is TRBJ1-1, with 9 nucleotides matching TRBD1. The CDR3 is made up of 16 amino acids. V gave up 2 bases and J gave up 5 bases; unmatched junction bases: 9. Germline CDR1 reads SGHTA; CDR2 reads FQGNSA. DNA for the CDR3: TGTGCCAGCAGCTTATGGACAGGGGTCGGGGAGACTGAAGCTTTCTTT. Translation gives CASSLWTGVGETEAFF.

The chain uses TRBV30 and TRBJ2-1; 8 nucleotides match TRBD2. The CDR3 loop spans 14 amino acids. Per the germline V gene, CDR1 is GTSNPN and CDR2 is SVGIG (reference sequence). V trimming: 2 bases; J trimming: 4 bases; junction bases outside the gene matches: 4. The CDR3 DNA sequence: TGTGCCTGGAGTCGCGGGAGGAGTTACAATGAGCAGTTCTTC. This encodes CAWSRGRSYNEQFF.

The chain links TRBV7-9 to TRBJ2-1; D uncertain. Germline values: CDR1 SEHNR, CDR2 FQNEAQ (reference sequence). Trimming pared 3 bases from V and 6 bases from J, leaving 6 bases between. This CDR3 contains 12 residues. The CDR3 loop reads CASSFLSNEQFF. The DNA for the CDR3 is TGTGCCAGCAGCTTCTTGTCCAATGAGCAGTTCTTC.

V and J are TRBV30 and TRBJ2-7; D is unresolved. Trimming left V 0 bases short and J 3 bases short, with 6 bases between. The CDR3 loop spans 12 amino acids. The germline gives CDR1 GTSNPN, CDR2 SVGIG (reference sequence). The CDR3 nucleotides are TGTGCCTGGAGTGTATCGGGCTACGAGCAGTACTTC. It specifies CAWSVSGYEQYF.

V usage is TRBV2 and J usage is TRBJ1-2; TRBD1 agrees at 9 bases. The trim removed 7 bases at V and 12 bases at J, leaving 9 bases unmatched. CDR1 is SNHLY, CDR2 FYNNEI, per germline. The CDR3 covers 12 residues. CDR3: CASTEGDRVDTF. CDR3 in DNA: TGTGCCAGCACCGAAGGGGACAGGGTGGACACCTTC.

CDR3 DNA: TGTGCCAGCAGCGGTACAGTGACCTACGAGCAGTACTTC. Translating it yields CASSGTVTYEQYF. This chain uses TRBV5-6 with TRBJ2-7; D gene uncertain. CDR3 length: 13 amino acids. Trimming stripped 4 bases from V and 2 bases from J, with 10 bases between. The V gene's germline CDR1 is SGHDT and CDR2 YYEEEE.

V is TRBV15 and J is TRBJ2-5, with D maybe TRBD1 (6 bases). Germline CDR1 and CDR2: LNHNV and YYDKDF (reference sequence). Trimming took 1 base from V and 7 from J, leaving 10 bases between them. This CDR3 is built from 13 residues. CDR3 in amino acids: CATSRGQAGTQYF. The CDR3 region has the DNA TGTGCCACCAGCAGAGGACAGGCAGGGACCCAGTACTTC.

The chain employs TRBV29-1 and TRBJ1-4; TRBD1 matches at 9 bases. The CDR3 loop spans 13 amino acids. V was pared by 7 bases and J by 7 bases, with 7 bases of the junction left unmatched. Germline V gives CDR1 SQVTM, CDR2 ANQGSEA. The CDR3 region has the DNA TGCAGCGCGGGGACAGGGCCAGTTGAAAAACTGTTTTTT. This sequence encodes CSAGTGPVEKLFF.